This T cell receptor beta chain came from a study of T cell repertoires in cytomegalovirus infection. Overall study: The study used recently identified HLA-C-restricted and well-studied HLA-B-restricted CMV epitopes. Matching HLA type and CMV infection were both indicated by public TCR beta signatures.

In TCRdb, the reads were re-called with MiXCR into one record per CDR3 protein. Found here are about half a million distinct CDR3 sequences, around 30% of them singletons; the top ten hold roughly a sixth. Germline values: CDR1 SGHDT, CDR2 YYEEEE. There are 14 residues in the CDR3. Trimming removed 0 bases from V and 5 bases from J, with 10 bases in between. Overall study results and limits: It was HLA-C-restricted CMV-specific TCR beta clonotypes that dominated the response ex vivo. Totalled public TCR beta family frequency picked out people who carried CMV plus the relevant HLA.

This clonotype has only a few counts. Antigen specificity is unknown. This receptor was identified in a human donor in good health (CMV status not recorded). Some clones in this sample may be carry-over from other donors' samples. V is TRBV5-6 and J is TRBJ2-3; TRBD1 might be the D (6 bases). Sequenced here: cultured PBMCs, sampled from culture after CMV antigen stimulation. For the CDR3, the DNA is TGTGCCAGCAGCTTGGATTTAGGGGGAGATACGCAGTATTTT. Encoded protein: CASSLDLGGDTQYF.